These T cell receptor beta chains were read from a single sample in a study of T cell responses to AZD1222 COVID-19 vaccine. This table comes from immunoSEQ multiplex PCR, and its TCRdb copy is limited to in-frame clones, with some not included. The sample records 84,000 or so clones, roughly 87% being singletons. The material was peripheral blood, obtained on day 0 of AZD1222 vaccination. The origin of the receptors is an adult in good health. Both conserved end residues are part of each CDR3. A D gene is named only where the DNA matches it firmly. Clone sizes are given selectively: once, few, many, or a class where the clone is expanded.

d_call clone_size j_call v_call cdr3_nt cdr3_aa
TRBD1 NA TRBJ1-5 TRBV2 TGTGCCAGCACCTTTGACAGGGTTAGCAATCAGCCCCAGCATTTT CASTFDRVSNQPQHF
NA NA TRBJ2-2 TRBV18 TGTGCCAGCTCATCGCGACTTGAAAGCGGGGAGCTGTTTTTT CASSSRLESGELFF
NA NA TRBJ2-7 TRBV19 TGTGCCAGTACTGAGGGCTACGAGCAGTACTTC CASTEGYEQYF
NA NA TRBJ1-2 TRBV6-1 TGTGCCAGCAGTGAAGGAGGGGGGGGCTATGGCTACACCTTC CASSEGGGGYGYTF
TRBD1 NA TRBJ1-2 TRBV5-1 TGCGCCAGCAGCTTGAGGGGACAGGGGAGCGATGGCTACACCTTC CASSLRGQGSDGYTF
TRBD1 NA TRBJ1-2 TRBV19 TGTGCCAGTGGAAACAGGGGCCCCAGCTATGGCTACACCTTC CASGNRGPSYGYTF
TRBD2 NA TRBJ2-2 TRBV30 TGTGCCTGGAGCAAGGGGACGGGAGGTTCCACCGGGGAGCTGTTTTTT CAWSKGTGGSTGELFF
NA NA TRBJ1-1 TRBV2 TGTGCCAGCAGTGAAATGAAAAGGGGGAGCACTGAAGCTTTCTTT CASSEMKRGSTEAFF
NA NA TRBJ2-1 TRBV6-5 TGTGCCAGCATCGGATTGGGGGACGAAAGGAATGAGCAGTTCTTC CASIGLGDERNEQFF
TRBD1 once TRBJ1-1 TRBV18 TGTGCCAGCTCACAGGGACAGGGGAACACTGAAGCTTTCTTT CASSQGQGNTEAFF
NA NA TRBJ1-2 TRBV30 TGTGCCTGGAGTCCGCTCATGGTCAACACCTTC CAWSPLMVNTF
TRBD2 NA TRBJ2-7 TRBV9 TGTGCCAGCAGCGTAGCTGGACTAGAAGTCGACGAGCAGTACTTC CASSVAGLEVDEQYF
TRBD1 NA TRBJ1-4 TRBV18 TGTGCCAGCCGGGGACAGATTAATGAAAAACTGTTTTTT CASRGQINEKLFF
NA NA TRBJ2-3 TRBV6-2/TRBV6-3 TGTGCCAGCAGTTACGGGAGAGGCGGCACAGATACGCAGTATTTT CASSYGRGGTDTQYF
NA NA TRBJ1-2 TRBV5-1 TGCGCCAGCAGCGGAACCGGGACCCTCGAAGATGGCTACACCTTC CASSGTGTLEDGYTF
NA NA TRBJ2-1 TRBV6-6 TGTGCCAGCATCGGGGGAGGGGGTTCCTACAATGAGCAGTTCTTC CASIGGGGSYNEQFF
TRBD1 NA TRBJ1-5 TRBV19 TGTGCCAGTAGTCCCCAGGGACAGTATAGCAATCAGCCCCAGCATTTT CASSPQGQYSNQPQHF
TRBD1 NA TRBJ1-2 TRBV30 TGTGCCTGGAGTGGAGGGACAGGGCGAGGACGCTACACCTTC CAWSGGTGRGRYTF
NA NA TRBJ1-6 TRBV7-9 TGTGCCAGCAGCGCCGGGGGGATGGGCGATCCCCTCCACTTT CASSAGGMGDPLHF
TRBD2 once TRBJ2-1 TRBV6-1 TGTGCCAGCAGTGAAGCTGGCGGGAGAGTTCTCAATGAGCAGTTCTTC CASSEAGGRVLNEQFF
NA NA TRBJ2-6 TRBV10-1 TGCGCCAGCAGTGCTTCAGCTGGGGCCAACGTCCTGACTTTC CASSASAGANVLTF
NA NA TRBJ1-5 TRBV7-2 TGTGCCAGCAGCTTATCGGAACCTCGGGGCAATCAGCCCCAGCATTTT CASSLSEPRGNQPQHF
NA NA TRBJ2-1 TRBV7-2 TGTGCCAGCAGCTTAGCGCTAACGGGAGTGGGCAACAATGAGCAGTTCTTC CASSLALTGVGNNEQFF
NA NA TRBJ1-1 TRBV25-1 TGTGCCAGCAGTCCCACAGGGCGGGGGCACGGGAACACTGAAGCTTTCTTT CASSPTGRGHGNTEAFF
NA NA TRBJ2-1 TRBV10-3 TGTGCCATCGGGGCCAACAATGAGCAGTTCTTC CAIGANNEQFF
NA NA TRBJ1-5 TRBV6-2/TRBV6-3 TGTGCCAGCAGTCCCGGAGGGTCTGGGAGCCAGCCCCAGCATTTT CASSPGGSGSQPQHF
NA NA TRBJ2-6 TRBV3-1/TRBV3-2 TGTGCCAGCAGCCAAGATCCCTTGTCCGGGGCCAACGTCCTGACTTTC CASSQDPLSGANVLTF
NA NA TRBJ1-1 TRBV11-2 TGTGCCAGCAGGCAGTTTCGCGTGAACACTGAAGCTTTCTTT CASRQFRVNTEAFF
NA NA TRBJ2-5 TRBV28 TGTGCCAGCAGTGTCCCGGGTGGGGGTAAGAGGGAGACCCAGTACTTC CASSVPGGGKRETQYF
NA NA TRBJ1-1 TRBV5-1 TGCGCCAGCCGATCCGGCGTAGACACTGAAGCTTTCTTT CASRSGVDTEAFF
NA few TRBJ2-1 TRBV14 TGTGCCAGCAGCCCCCTACAGGGCCTAGCGGAATACTCCTACAATGAGCAGTTCTTC CASSPLQGLAEYSYNEQFF
NA NA TRBJ2-7 TRBV7-8 TGTGCCAGCAGCATTCCGGGTCCTAAAGAGGACGAGCAGTACTTC CASSIPGPKEDEQYF
TRBD1 few TRBJ1-2 TRBV28 TGTGCCAGCAGTCCTTTGGGGGGACAGTATATCGGCTACACCTTC CASSPLGGQYIGYTF
NA NA TRBJ2-1 TRBV9 TGTGCCAGCAGCGTCAACGAGCAGCCTTCATTGGTGCAGTTCTTC CASSVNEQPSLVQFF
NA NA TRBJ2-7 TRBV7-9 TGTGCCAGCAGCTTAGGAGGTGTATCTGAGCAGTACTTC CASSLGGVSEQYF
TRBD2 NA TRBJ2-2 TRBV18 TGTGCCAGCTCACCACCGAGCGAGGGACTAGCGGGACCCGAGGGGGAGCTGTTTTTT CASSPPSEGLAGPEGELFF
TRBD2 NA TRBJ2-2 TRBV4-2 TGTGCCAGCAGCGGACTAGCGCTGAACACCGGGGAGCTGTTTTTT CASSGLALNTGELFF
NA NA TRBJ2-7 TRBV25-1 TGTGCCAGCAGTGGCACCGGGACATACGAGCAGTACTTC CASSGTGTYEQYF
NA NA TRBJ1-5 TRBV3-1/TRBV3-2 TGTGCCAGCAGCCAAGATGCGACGGTCAATCAGCCCCAGCATTTT CASSQDATVNQPQHF
TRBD1 NA TRBJ2-3 TRBV29-1 TGCAGCGTCACCGGGACAGGGGCCGATACGCAGTATTTT CSVTGTGADTQYF
NA NA TRBJ1-2 TRBV18 TGTGCCAGCTCACCTTCCCCGCTAGAGGTCCCGCGGGGCTACACCTTC CASSPSPLEVPRGYTF
NA NA TRBJ1-6 TRBV14 TGTGCCAGCAGCCAAACCCGGACGTTGAATAATTCACCCCTCCACTTT CASSQTRTLNNSPLHF
NA NA TRBJ2-7 TRBV14 TGTGCCAGCAGCTCCCAGGGCTTCGAGCAGTACTTC CASSSQGFEQYF
TRBD2 NA TRBJ2-1 TRBV14 TGTGCCAGCAGCTTAGCGGGAGGTACCTACAATGAGCAGTTCTTC CASSLAGGTYNEQFF
TRBD1 NA TRBJ2-1 TRBV24-1 TGTGCCACCAGTGTCTCCGGACAGGGCAACGAGCAGTTCTTC CATSVSGQGNEQFF
NA NA TRBJ2-5 TRBV9 TGTGCCAGCAGCGTTTATTCGGGAGAAGAGACCCAGTACTTC CASSVYSGEETQYF
NA NA TRBJ1-2 TRBV3-1/TRBV3-2 TGTGCCAGCAGCCAAGAGTCAACAGGCTGGGGAGGCTACACCTTC CASSQESTGWGGYTF
NA NA TRBJ2-1 TRBV6-5 TGTGCCAGCAGTTACTCGGGGAGTGGAAATGAGCAGTTCTTC CASSYSGSGNEQFF
TRBD2 NA TRBJ2-5 TRBV18 TGTGCCAGCTCACCACTGAGCGGGGGCCAAGAGACCCAGTACTTC CASSPLSGGQETQYF
TRBD2 NA TRBJ2-7 TRBV18 TGTGCCAGCTCACCACAAGGGACTACCTACGAGCAGTACTTC CASSPQGTTYEQYF
NA NA TRBJ2-2 TRBV9 TGTGCCAGCAGCCCCACGATCAGAAGGGGGGGGAGGAACACCGGGGAGCTGTTTTTT CASSPTIRRGGRNTGELFF
NA NA TRBJ2-7 TRBV7-9 TGTGCCAGCAGCTTATCCGGAAGCTCCTACGAGCAGTACTTC CASSLSGSSYEQYF
NA NA TRBJ2-1 TRBV10-1 TGCGCCAGCAGTGAAGGTAGCGGAGCTTACAATGAGCAGTTCTTC CASSEGSGAYNEQFF
TRBD1 NA TRBJ2-1 TRBV9 TGTGCCAGCAGCGTAGCTGGAGACAGGGCGCAGTTCTTC CASSVAGDRAQFF
TRBD1 NA TRBJ1-4 TRBV9 TGTGCCAGCAGCGCCCGGACAGGTGGCGGTGAAAAACTGTTTTTT CASSARTGGGEKLFF
NA NA TRBJ1-1 TRBV19 TGTGCCAGCCAAGGACGGAGACGAGTTATGAACACTGAAGCTTTCTTT CASQGRRRVMNTEAFF
NA few TRBJ1-2 TRBV9 TGTGCCAGCAGCGGAGGGACCTGGGACTATGGCTACACCTTC CASSGGTWDYGYTF
NA NA TRBJ2-4 TRBV12-5 TGTGCTAGTGGACTTCCTACCAACATTCAGTACTTC CASGLPTNIQYF
TRBD1 once TRBJ1-6 TRBV5-1 TGCGCCAGCAGCCCAGGGACAGATTATAATTCACCCCTCCACTTT CASSPGTDYNSPLHF